The source of this T cell receptor beta chain is a study of shared clonotypes between healthy human individuals. TCRdb's table, derived via immunoSEQ multiplex PCR, lists solely in-frame clones and lacks some. The repertoire consists of 550,000 to 850,000 clones, with 72% occurring once and the leading ten covering roughly 1.8%. This TCR came from a woman younger than 45 in good health. Specimen: memory CD4+ T cells sorted from blood. As to subset: CD45RA-negative fraction.

The CDR3 bases are TGTGCCAGTGCGACAGGGGCCCCCTACAATGAGCAGTTCTTC. Translation gives CASATGAPYNEQFF. The chain has TRBV19 and TRBJ2-1; 8 bases are a match to TRBD1. CDR1 and CDR2 (germline): LNHDA, SQIVND (reference sequence). The CDR3 contains 14 residues. V shed 8 bases, J shed 2 bases, and the junction held 5 bases outside the gene matches.